In its sample, the clone carrying this T cell receptor (beta chain) was seen many times. Its target is unknown. This entry comes from a study of T cells in Graves' hyperthyroidism and ophthalmopathy. CDR3 size: 15 residues. The V gene's germline CDR1 is SEHNR and CDR2 FQNEAQ (reference sequence). The junction had 4 bases not matched to a gene; V was cut back by 5 bases and J by 2 bases. Overall study results and limits: Most expanded thyroid clonotypes above 0.001 also appeared in blood.

Amplified TCR beta CDR3 regions derived from RNA transcripts. An initial round of RT-PCR targeting the TCR CDR3 relied on the HTBI primer set. TCRdb re-called the multiplex PCR reads through MiXCR, storing one row per CDR3 protein. There are hundreds of thousands of distinct CDR3 sequences in the sample; about 45% occur only once, and approximately 6.8% lies in the top ten. The sequenced material came from peripheral blood or thyroid tissue (not recorded which). The chain couples TRBV7-9 to TRBJ2-7; 12 bases line up with TRBD2. This clonotype was obtained from an adult man with Graves' disease, either hyperthyroidism or ophthalmopathy (not recorded which). This CDR3 reads CASSQGLAGTYEQYF. Written as DNA, the CDR3 is TGTGCCAGCAGCCAAGGACTAGCGGGGACCTACGAGCAGTACTTC.